Below are 8 T cell receptor beta chains sequenced from a single sample in a study of blood T cell repertoires in COVID-19. Assay: immunoSEQ multiplex PCR; the TCRdb copy retains only in-frame clones and omits some. The table lists almost 55,000 clones, roughly 80% of them singletons, with approximately 5.3% in the top ten. The material sequenced was peripheral blood. The receptors stem from a human donor in a cohort sampled during active COVID-19.

The rearrangement links TRBV6-6 to TRBJ1-3; perhaps TRBD1 as D (6 bases). CDR1 MNHNY and CDR2 SVGAGI come from the germline V gene (reference sequence). V lost 5 bases and J lost 2, with 16 bases in between. This CDR3 is built from 16 residues. In nucleotides, the CDR3 is TGTGCCAGCAGTAGCCCCGCGGGGGCTACTGGAAACACCATATATTTT. This translates into CASSSPAGATGNTIYF.

This clone was seen only once. V is TRBV20-1 and J is TRBJ1-2; no reliable D call. This CDR3 is built from 11 residues. V lost 1 base to trimming and J lost 10 bases, with 10 bases between them. The V gene's germline CDR1 is DFQATT and CDR2 SNEGSKA (reference sequence). The CDR3 nucleotides are TGCAGTGCTAGAGGCCCGGGATCCTACACCTTC. Its translation: CSARGPGSYTF.

The chain is built from TRBV7-2 and TRBJ2-5, with 9 bases lining up with TRBD1. From germline, CDR1 is SGHTA and CDR2 FQGNSA. The CDR3 has 15 residues. V lost 5 bases and J lost 2; bases outside the gene matches: 6. The CDR3 DNA follows: TGTGCCAGCAGCGACCGGGACAGGGAACAAGAGACCCAGTACTTC. Residues: CASSDRDREQETQYF. The complete variable domain, with remaining parts taken from reference TRBV7-2 and TRBJ2-5, reads GAGVSQSPSNKVTEKGKDVELRCDPISGHTALYWYRQSLGQGLEFLIYFQGNSAPDKSGLPSDRFSAERTGGSVSTLTIQRTQQEDSAVYLCASSDRDREQETQYFGPGTRLLVL.

The chain uses TRBV28 and TRBJ2-7; 16 bases agree with TRBD2. The germline CDR1 and CDR2 sequences are MDHEN and SYDVKM. The J segment lost 0 bases and the V segment lost 4 bases, leaving 24 bases of the junction unmatched. CDR3 length: 24 amino acids. The CDR3 spells CASSSTAGTSGRATRLTHSYEQYF. The DNA of the CDR3 is TGTGCCAGCAGTTCAACTGCCGGGACTAGCGGGAGGGCGACTCGCCTCACACACTCCTACGAGCAGTACTTC.

The gene calls are TRBV27 and TRBJ1-6; D gene uncertain. Germline-derived CDR1 and CDR2 are MNHEY and SMNVEV (reference sequence). This CDR3 contains 16 residues. The V end lost 0 bases, the J end lost 0 bases, and 6 bases lay between the germline ends. The CDR3 bases are TGTGCCAGCAGTTTATCCCGGAGCTCCTATAATTCACCCCTCCACTTT. The encoded protein is CASSLSRSSYNSPLHF.

This clone was seen a single time. V and J are TRBV12-3 or TRBV12-4 and TRBJ1-1; no clear D. V lost 5 bases and J 1 base, leaving 8 bases between the germline ends. The CDR3 extends over 13 amino acids. The CDR3 DNA sequence: TGTGCCAGCAGTGCTGGGCCGAACACTGAAGCTTTCTTT. It codes for CASSAGPNTEAFF.

This chain uses TRBV20-1 with TRBJ2-1; D remains unclear. Deletions cut 3 bases from V and 5 bases from J, with 14 bases between. The CDR3 runs 14 residues. Germline V gives CDR1 DFQATT, CDR2 SNEGSKA (reference sequence). CDR3 in DNA: TGCAGTGCTAGTCGCGGTCTGGCTGACAATGAGCAGTTCTTC. Amino acid sequence: CSASRGLADNEQFF.

The chain recombines TRBV6-4 with TRBJ2-1; TRBD1 matches at 9 bases. Germline CDR1 MRHNA, CDR2 SNTAGT. V trimming: 4 bases; J trimming: 4 bases; junction bases outside the gene matches: 8. The CDR3 consists of 16 residues. The CDR3 sequence: CASSAQGQGTYNEQFF. The CDR3 bases are TGTGCCAGCAGTGCCCAAGGACAGGGGACTTACAATGAGCAGTTCTTC.